Presented here are 23 T cell receptor beta chains from one specimen sequenced in a study of T cell responses to AZD1222 COVID-19 vaccine (dated by TCRdb to the early 2020s). The time point label of this sample denotes: baseline before first vaccination. Library preparation used the immunoSEQ multiplex PCR assay. Not all clones reach the TCRdb copy of this immuneACCESS table, which keeps in-frame sequences only. Checked studies attribute under half of the gap to unresolved V genes and leave the rest unexplained. This sample has around 250,000 clones in its table, and more than 80% of those were observed once. The top ten constitute less than 0.6% of the sample. The source material was peripheral blood, sampled on day 0 of AZD1222 vaccination. Receptor source: an adult in good health.

The chain couples TRBV19 to TRBJ1-6, with unresolved D. The V end was cut by 0 bases, the J end by 0 bases, with 9 bases between. Germline V lookup: CDR1 LNHDA, CDR2 SQIVND (reference sequence). The CDR3 runs 17 residues. CDR3 nucleotides: TGTGCCAGTAGTATAGATGGGCCTACCTCCTATAATTCACCCCTCCACTTT. This gives the protein CASSIDGPTSYNSPLHF.

On this clone: At one boundary the junction diverges from the germline segment, which might be a read error. The chain uses TRBV2 and TRBJ1-2; 12 positions agree with TRBD1. Germline-derived CDR1 and CDR2 are SNHLY and FYNNEI. This CDR3 is 11 amino acids long. CDR3 sequence (DNA): TGTGCCAGCAGGGGACAGGGGGCAACTGCCTTC. Residues: CASRGQGATAF.

The DNA for the CDR3 is TGTGCCAGCAGCCTAGACCAGGGGACGGTCGAGCAGTACTTC. It specifies CASSLDQGTVEQYF. The gene calls are TRBV7-9 and TRBJ2-7, with a possible D match to TRBD1 (6 bases). The CDR3 covers 14 residues. Germline CDR1 and CDR2: SEHNR and FQNEAQ (reference sequence). V lost 5 bases to trimming and J lost 6 bases, with 17 bases between them.

V is TRBV9 and J is TRBJ2-7, with a weak D call TRBD2 (6 bases). Germline CDR1 is SGDLS and CDR2 is YYNGEE. The CDR3 is 14 residues long. The V end lost 4 bases, the J end lost 7 bases, and 18 bases lay between the germline ends. CDR3 residues: CASSLSGGWEEQYF. CDR3 nucleotides: TGTGCCAGCAGCCTCTCTGGGGGGTGGGAGGAGCAGTACTTC.

The DNA of the CDR3 is TGTGCAAGTCGCTATATAGCGGGGGGATGGGAGACCCAGTACTTC. Protein: CASRYIAGGWETQYF. The gene calls are TRBV12-2 and TRBJ2-5; the D call in the table, TRBD2, was not verified against the DNA. TRBV12-2 constitutes a pseudogene. This CDR3 contains 15 residues.

V is TRBV2 and J is TRBJ1-2; D might be TRBD1 (5 bases). The V and J ends lost 5 bases and 8 bases respectively, with 18 bases between them. CDR1 and CDR2 from the germline V gene are SNHLY and FYNNEI. This CDR3 contains 14 residues. In nucleotides, the CDR3 is TGTGCCAGCAGTTCGTCGACAGACCTGGGAGGCTACACCTTC. It is translated as CASSSSTDLGGYTF.

The chain combines TRBV7-9 with TRBJ2-2; 11 bases agree with TRBD1. The CDR3 has 17 amino acids. From germline, CDR1 is SEHNR and CDR2 FQNEAQ (reference sequence). V trimming: 5 bases; J trimming: 9 bases; junction bases outside the gene matches: 14. The CDR3, as DNA: TGTGCCAGCAGCCCGATGAGCGGGTGGACAGGGGGCCGGGAGCTGTTTTTT. Translated, it gives CASSPMSGWTGGRELFF.

CDR3 in DNA: TGTGCCAGCAGTGATCCCGGCATCTACGAGCAGTACTTC. Protein: CASSDPGIYEQYF. This rearrangement joins TRBV25-1 to TRBJ2-7, with D unresolved. The V end was cut by 3 bases, the J end by 3 bases, with 9 bases between. Germline V CDR1 and CDR2: MGHDK, SYGVNS. The CDR3 is 13 amino acids.

This rearrangement joins TRBV4-2 to TRBJ1-3; D possibly corresponds to TRBD1 (5 bases). V lost 4 bases, J lost 0 bases, and 16 bases lay in between. This CDR3 comprises 17 residues. The germline V gene encodes CDR1 LGHNA and CDR2 YNFKEQ. The chain's CDR3 is CASSPHPGRLSGNTIYF. Here the CDR3 DNA reads TGTGCCAGCAGCCCTCACCCGGGACGTCTCTCTGGAAACACCATATATTTT.

The chain couples TRBV2 to TRBJ2-1; no clear D. The CDR3 has 13 amino acids. Trimming removed 4 bases from V and 3 bases from J, with 7 bases in between. Germline-derived CDR1 and CDR2 are SNHLY and FYNNEI. The CDR3 spells CASSGDVYNEQFF. The CDR3 DNA is TGTGCCAGCAGTGGTGACGTCTACAATGAGCAGTTCTTC.

The chain employs TRBV6-2 or TRBV6-3 and TRBJ2-1; D is perhaps TRBD2 (6 bases). The CDR3 has 17 residues. Germline CDR1 and CDR2: MNHEY and SVGEGT. V was clipped by 0 bases and J by 1 base, with 13 bases between them. The CDR3 DNA follows: TGTGCCAGCAGTTACTCGGTAACTAGCAGATCCTACAATGAGCAGTTCTTC. Translation gives CASSYSVTSRSYNEQFF.

The V call is TRBV13, the J call TRBJ1-1, with TRBD1 matching over 10 bases. The CDR3 sequence is 16 residues long. The V gene's germline CDR1 is PRHDT and CDR2 FYEKMQ (reference sequence). V lost 5 bases to trimming and J lost 5 bases; unmatched junction nucleotides: 11. The CDR3: CASSLFSGQGKTEAFF. The CDR3 DNA reads TGTGCCAGCAGCCTGTTTTCGGGACAGGGGAAAACTGAAGCTTTCTTT.

The rearrangement links TRBV7-2 to TRBJ2-7, with D uncertain. CDR1 SGHTA and CDR2 FQGNSA come from the germline V gene. Trimming removed 5 bases at V and 2 bases at J, with 13 bases between. The CDR3 sequence is 14 residues long. CDR3 loop: CASSQPPSTYEQYF. CDR3 in DNA: TGTGCCAGCAGCCAGCCTCCATCCACCTACGAGCAGTACTTC.

The chain uses TRBV11-2 and TRBJ2-3; no reliable D call. Germline lookup yields CDR1 SGHAT and CDR2 FQNNGV. CDR3 length: 17 amino acids. The V gene lost 0 bases and the J gene lost 0 bases, with 13 bases spanning the gap. Written as DNA, the CDR3 is TGTGCCAGCAGCTTAGATTTTCAGACGCTGAGCACAGATACGCAGTATTTT. Translation: CASSLDFQTLSTDTQYF.

The V and J genes are TRBV3-1 (or the pseudogene TRBV3-2) and TRBJ2-5; D unresolved. There are 13 residues in the CDR3. Trimming stripped 7 bases from V and 4 bases from J, with 13 bases between. Germline V gene data show CDR1 as LGHDT and CDR2 as YNNKEL (reference sequence). The CDR3 nucleotides are TGTGCCAGCATCTCGTCCCGCGGAGAGACCCAGTACTTC. Translated: CASISSRGETQYF.

The rearrangement uses TRBV5-5 and TRBJ1-4, with D unclear. V lost 0 bases to trimming and J lost 7 bases, with 4 bases between them. This CDR3 is 12 amino acids long. Germline V gene data show CDR1 as SGHKS and CDR2 as YYEKEE (reference sequence). CDR3 in DNA: TGTGCCAGCAGCTTGGGACTTGAAAAACTGTTTTTT. Protein sequence: CASSLGLEKLFF. The entire variable domain, with the rest obtained from reference TRBV5-5 and TRBJ1-4, is as follows: DAGVTQSPTHLIKTRGQQVTLRCSPISGHKSVSWYQQVLGQGPQFIFQYYEKEERGRGNFPDRFSARQFPNYSSELNVNALLLGDSALYLCASSLGLEKLFFGSGTQLSVL.

The gene calls are TRBV19 and TRBJ1-4; D remains ambiguous. Trimming removed 3 bases at V and 10 bases at J, with 9 bases between. The CDR3 contains 12 residues. Germline-derived CDR1 and CDR2 are LNHDA and SQIVND (reference sequence). CDR3 protein: CASSIRPGKLFF. The CDR3 DNA sequence: TGTGCCAGTAGTATCCGGCCAGGAAAACTGTTTTTT.

This chain uses TRBV29-1 with TRBJ2-2; 7 bases agree with TRBD2. V lost 7 bases and J lost 0; bases outside the gene matches: 5. Germline values: CDR1 SQVTM, CDR2 ANQGSEA. The CDR3 totals 14 residues. CDR3 DNA sequence: TGCAGCGCTCGGGGGGTTGCGAACACCGGGGAGCTGTTTTTT. Translated, it gives CSARGVANTGELFF.

The rearrangement links TRBV27 to TRBJ1-4; maybe TRBD1 (5 bases). V lost 2 bases to trimming and J lost 8 bases, with 12 bases between them. Germline CDR1 and CDR2: MNHEY and SMNVEV (reference sequence). The CDR3 has 14 amino acids. Written as DNA, the CDR3 is TGTGCCAGCAGTTTAAGAGGGGCGGGGGAAAAACTGTTTTTT. This translates into CASSLRGAGEKLFF.

The rearrangement links TRBV6-5 to TRBJ1-6; possible D gene TRBD1, 6 bases. V lost 4 bases and J 7 bases, leaving 14 bases between the germline ends. CDR1 MNHEY and CDR2 SVGAGI come from the germline V gene. This CDR3 has 15 residues. The chain's CDR3 is CASSLQGMGNSPLHF. The CDR3 DNA reads as TGTGCCAGCAGTTTACAGGGCATGGGGAATTCACCCCTCCACTTT.

The sample holds one count of this clone. This chain links TRBV4-1 with TRBJ2-7, with 12 bases that match TRBD1. The CDR3 spans 14 residues. Germline V lookup: CDR1 MGHRA, CDR2 YSYEKL. V lost 3 bases and J lost 9; bases outside the gene matches: 6. The CDR3 nucleotides are TGCGCCAGCAGCCAGGCCGGGACAGGGGGCGGGCAGTACTTC. It encodes CASSQAGTGGGQYF.

This clone came up once. The rearrangement links TRBV6-5 to TRBJ2-7; TRBD1 might be the D (6 bases). This CDR3 region has 14 residues. The germline V gene encodes CDR1 MNHEY and CDR2 SVGAGI. Trimming pared 1 base from V and 2 bases from J, leaving 9 bases between. The CDR3 region has the DNA TGTGCCAGCAGTTACTTACCAGGGGCCTACGAGCAGTACTTC. Its protein product is CASSYLPGAYEQYF.

The CDR3 sequence is CSASPTGVNSPLHF. DNA for the CDR3: TGCAGTGCTAGTCCGACAGGGGTAAATTCACCCCTCCACTTT. V and J are TRBV20-1 and TRBJ1-6; 8 bases match TRBD1. This CDR3 has 14 amino acids. CDR1 is DFQATT, CDR2 SNEGSKA, per germline (reference sequence). V lost 3 bases and J lost 7; bases outside the gene matches: 5.